This T cell receptor beta chain was captured in a study of graft-versus-host responses after intestinal transplantation. About the research overall: Anti-thymocyte globulin was used for induction in all recipients, who then took tacrolimus and steroids for roughly 3 years.

Using immunoSEQ multiplex PCR, the repertoire was profiled, and TCRdb retains in-frame clones only, with some absent. Among tens of thousands of clones, around 93% were seen once, and the ten largest hold approximately 0.2%. With regard to this clone: Its matching antigen is unknown.

Regarding the study as a whole: Investigators detected GvH clones in recipient marrow, with some emerging earlier in ileum or blood. Graft-versus-host to host-versus-graft clonal ratios in allografts were high in patients with graft-donor T cell macrochimerism.

Germline V lookup: CDR1 MNHEY, CDR2 SMNVEV (reference sequence). The CDR3 extends over 18 amino acids. The J segment lost 0 bases and the V segment lost 5 bases, leaving 11 bases of the junction unmatched. The starting material was unstimulated CD4+ T cells sorted from spleen or lymph node cells, obtained before transplant. The clonotype originates from a human donor who was the organ donor for an intestinal transplant. This chain uses TRBV27 with TRBJ1-3; 9 bases align to TRBD1. The CDR3 loop is CASSAGTGRRSSGNTIYF. The CDR3, as DNA: TGTGCCAGCAGTGCCGGGACAGGGAGAAGGAGCTCTGGAAACACCATATATTTT.